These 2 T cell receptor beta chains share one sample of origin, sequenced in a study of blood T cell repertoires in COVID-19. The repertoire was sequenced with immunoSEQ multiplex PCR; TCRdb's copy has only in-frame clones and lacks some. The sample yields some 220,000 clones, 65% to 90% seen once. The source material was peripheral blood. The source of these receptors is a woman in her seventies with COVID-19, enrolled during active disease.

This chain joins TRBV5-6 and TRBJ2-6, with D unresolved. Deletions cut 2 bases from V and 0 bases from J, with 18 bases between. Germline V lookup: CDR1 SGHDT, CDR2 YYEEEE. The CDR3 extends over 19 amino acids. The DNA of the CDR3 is TGTGCCAGCAGCTTACCGAATCTAGACCCAAGCTCTGGGGCCAACGTCCTGACTTTC. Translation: CASSLPNLDPSSGANVLTF.

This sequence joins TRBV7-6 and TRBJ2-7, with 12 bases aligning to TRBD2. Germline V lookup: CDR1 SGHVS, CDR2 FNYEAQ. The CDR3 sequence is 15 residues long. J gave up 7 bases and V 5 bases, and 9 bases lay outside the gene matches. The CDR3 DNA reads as TGTGCCAGCAGCGCGTGGACTAGCGGGGTCTATGAGCAGTACTTC. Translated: CASSAWTSGVYEQYF.